One and the same sample provided the 4 T cell receptor beta chains below, sequenced in a study of cytomegalovirus exposure and HLA in healthy donors. With 60 Vbeta and 13 Jbeta primers, the PCR was carried out. Assay used: immunoSEQ multiplex PCR; TCRdb lists only in-frame clones, some missing. Of roughly 100,000 clones in the sample, roughly three quarters were seen once. Sequenced: PBMCs. The source is a male donor in good health and CMV-seropositive.

The rearrangement joins TRBV5-1 to TRBJ2-7; 9 bases fit TRBD1. Trimming removed 4 bases from V and 3 bases from J; junction bases left unmatched: 5. CDR1 and CDR2 (germline): SGHRS, YFSETQ. The CDR3 extends over 14 amino acids. The CDR3 sequence is CASSRDRADYEQYF. The CDR3 DNA follows: TGCGCCAGCAGCCGGGACAGGGCAGACTACGAGCAGTACTTC.

The chain couples TRBV5-4 to TRBJ2-1, with 11 bases identical to TRBD2. Germline V gene lookup returns CDR1 SGHNT and CDR2 YYREEE (reference sequence). This CDR3 spans 17 amino acids. The junction had 7 bases not matched to a gene; V was cut back by 4 bases and J by 1 base. CDR3 sequence (DNA): TGTGCCAGCAGCCAAGGACTAGCGGGCGTATCCTACAATGAGCAGTTCTTC. Its translation: CASSQGLAGVSYNEQFF.

This clone is a singleton in its sample. The chain links TRBV7-2 to TRBJ2-1, with TRBD1 matching over 9 bases. The germline V gene encodes CDR1 SGHTA and CDR2 FQGNSA. The CDR3 is 16 amino acids. With 1 base clipped from V and 7 bases from J, the junction kept 8 bases outside the gene matches. This CDR3 is CASSLVADRGTNEQFF. The DNA of the CDR3 is TGTGCCAGCAGCTTAGTTGCGGACAGGGGCACAAATGAGCAGTTCTTC.

This chain connects TRBV18 to TRBJ2-5; 11 bases are a match to TRBD2. The trim removed 6 bases at V and 4 bases at J, leaving 7 bases unmatched. This CDR3 comprises 15 residues. The germline V gene encodes CDR1 KGHSH and CDR2 LQKENI. This CDR3 reads CASSRLSGRGETQYF. DNA of the CDR3: TGTGCCAGCTCGCGACTTAGCGGGAGGGGAGAGACCCAGTACTTC. The whole variable domain, filled in from reference TRBV18 and TRBJ2-5, reads NAGVMQNPRHLVRRRGQEARLRCSPMKGHSHVYWYRQLPEEGLKFMVYLQKENIIDESGMPKERFSAEFPKEGPSILRIQQVVRGDSAAYFCASSRLSGRGETQYFGPGTRLLVL.